This is a list of T cell receptor beta chains from one sample in a study of Ad26.COV2.S vaccination and SARS-CoV-2 variants. Libraries were prepared by immunoSEQ multiplex PCR; TCRdb keeps only in-frame clonotypes and omits some of them. The sample holds about 440,000 clones; about 90% are singletons and the top ten take 4.3%. The source material was peripheral blood, sampled in a trial of Ad26.COV2.S vaccine versus placebo. These TCRs come from a person aged 18 to 59 who received the Ad26.COV2.S COVID-19 vaccine or a placebo. CDR3s include the opening cysteine and the closing phenylalanine or tryptophan.

J gene: TRBJ2-7; V gene: TRBV6-5; CDR3 protein: CASSYSRAGTYEQYF
J gene: TRBJ2-6; V gene: TRBV7-9; CDR3 protein: CASSSTVGRISGANVLTF
J gene: TRBJ2-7; V gene: TRBV4-3; CDR3 protein: CTRVRRGEQYF
J gene: TRBJ2-2; V gene: TRBV28; CDR3 protein: CASRSPRHNTGELFF
J gene: TRBJ2-7; V gene: TRBV4-1; CDR3 protein: CASSQRKLSSFEQYF
J gene: TRBJ2-7; V gene: TRBV7-8; CDR3 protein: CASSLVGRAYEQYF
J gene: TRBJ2-5; V gene: TRBV28; CDR3 protein: CASTQTGKETQYF
J gene: TRBJ2-2; V gene: TRBV6-2/TRBV6-3; CDR3 protein: CASSSRTAIPSVTGELFF
J gene: TRBJ2-2; V gene: TRBV5-1; CDR3 protein: CASTRSEMLNTGELFF
J gene: TRBJ2-7; V gene: TRBV7-2; CDR3 protein: CASSLARTSGDEQYF
J gene: TRBJ2-5; V gene: TRBV18; CDR3 protein: CASSPTLTQETQYF
J gene: TRBJ2-1; V gene: TRBV28; CDR3 protein: CASSPSSGRANEQFF
J gene: TRBJ1-5; V gene: TRBV3-1/TRBV3-2; CDR3 protein: CASSQGSAVAQPQHF
J gene: TRBJ2-1; V gene: TRBV19; CDR3 protein: CASSILAGVVNEQFF
J gene: TRBJ1-2; V gene: TRBV5-6; CDR3 protein: CASSLGPANYGYTF
J gene: TRBJ2-5; V gene: TRBV27; CDR3 protein: CASSLFGETQYF
J gene: TRBJ2-2; V gene: TRBV27; CDR3 protein: CASSLSSYTGNTGELFF
J gene: TRBJ2-3; V gene: TRBV29-1; CDR3 protein: CSVESREGPTDTQYF
J gene: TRBJ2-2; V gene: TRBV12-3/TRBV12-4; CDR3 protein: CASSLSKGGELFF
J gene: TRBJ2-5; V gene: TRBV4-1; CDR3 protein: CASSQLLGTDQETQYF
J gene: TRBJ2-4; V gene: TRBV28; CDR3 protein: CASSLGFGVGDIQYF
J gene: TRBJ2-5; V gene: TRBV21-1; CDR3 protein: CASSTRTGQETQYF
J gene: TRBJ2-5; V gene: TRBV5-1; CDR3 protein: CASTAGSYQETQYF
J gene: TRBJ2-1; V gene: TRBV6-2/TRBV6-3; CDR3 protein: CASSSQAGSNEQFF
J gene: TRBJ1-3; V gene: TRBV18; CDR3 protein: CASSPIGTASGNTIYF
J gene: TRBJ1-2; V gene: TRBV9; CDR3 protein: CASSETGGYGYTF
J gene: TRBJ2-5; V gene: TRBV7-2; CDR3 protein: CASSFDGRGQETQYF
J gene: TRBJ2-3; V gene: TRBV15; CDR3 protein: CATSRDLRDTGRRDTQYF
J gene: TRBJ1-2; V gene: TRBV7-9; CDR3 protein: CASSRWDRSNYGYTF
J gene: TRBJ2-3; V gene: TRBV14; CDR3 protein: CASSPFSDTQYF
J gene: TRBJ2-7; V gene: TRBV6-6; CDR3 protein: CASVTRSGTSGSAQYF
J gene: TRBJ2-3; V gene: TRBV7-3; CDR3 protein: CASSPIGSKIDTQYF
J gene: TRBJ2-5; V gene: TRBV28; CDR3 protein: CASSLGGGGQETQYF
J gene: TRBJ1-5; V gene: TRBV6-5; CDR3 protein: CASSPTGGQPQHF
J gene: TRBJ1-4; V gene: TRBV28; CDR3 protein: CASSPPGPNEKLFF
J gene: TRBJ1-4; V gene: TRBV2; CDR3 protein: CASSKDRTNEKLFF
J gene: TRBJ2-7; V gene: TRBV9; CDR3 protein: CASSPRTQNYEQYF
J gene: TRBJ2-2; V gene: TRBV19; CDR3 protein: CASSIGDRGIGELFF
J gene: TRBJ2-3; V gene: TRBV28; CDR3 protein: CASRKPVSGSADTQYF
J gene: TRBJ2-1; V gene: TRBV28; CDR3 protein: CASRGGWVYNEQFF
J gene: TRBJ1-5; V gene: TRBV7-9; CDR3 protein: CASSPGTGGGQQPQHF
J gene: TRBJ2-5; V gene: TRBV6-2/TRBV6-3; CDR3 protein: CASCYRQGGLDQETQYF